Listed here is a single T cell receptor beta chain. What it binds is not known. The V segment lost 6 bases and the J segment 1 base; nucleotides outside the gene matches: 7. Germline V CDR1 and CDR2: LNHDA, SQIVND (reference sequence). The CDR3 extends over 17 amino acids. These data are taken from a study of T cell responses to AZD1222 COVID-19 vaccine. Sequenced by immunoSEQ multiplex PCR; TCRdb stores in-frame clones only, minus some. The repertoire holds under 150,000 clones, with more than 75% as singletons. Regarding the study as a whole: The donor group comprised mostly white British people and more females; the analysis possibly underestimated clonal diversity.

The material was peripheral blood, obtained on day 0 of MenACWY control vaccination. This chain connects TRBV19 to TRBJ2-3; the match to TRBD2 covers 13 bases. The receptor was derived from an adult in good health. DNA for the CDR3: TGTGCCAGTAGCCGGACTAGCGGGGGCCACCGCACAGATACGCAGTATTTT. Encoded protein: CASSRTSGGHRTDTQYF.